This TCR beta chain stems from a study of T-cell memory formation after mild COVID-19. Overall study results and limits: Later expanders leaned CD4+, whereas day 15 to 85 contracting clones were balanced CD4/CD8. Some responding clones appeared in pre-infection memory, suggesting cross-reactive memory joined.

Amplification by 5'RACE using constant-segment primers produced TCR alpha and TCR beta cDNA libraries that carried sample barcodes and UMIs. TCRdb fed the 5' RACE reads into MiXCR, producing one record per CDR3 protein. This table holds 300,000 to 350,000 distinct CDR3 sequences, roughly an eighth found once. This CDR3 is 15 amino acids long. Germline CDR1 SGHVS, CDR2 FQNEAQ. With 6 bases clipped from V and 4 bases from J, the junction kept 7 bases outside the gene matches. Points on this clonotype: Its target is not known.

The receptor's source is a man between 18 and 29 years old who had mild COVID-19 (a few samples of this study predate the infection). Cell type and time point are not known. V gene TRBV7-8 combines with J gene TRBJ2-5; TRBD2 matches at 11 bases. The sample comprised PBMCs or a T cell subset sorted from them (not recorded which). The CDR3: CASRPLAGAGETQYF. DNA for the CDR3: TGTGCCAGCAGGCCACTAGCGGGGGCAGGAGAGACCCAGTACTTC.